The clone carrying this T cell receptor beta chain was counted between two and nine times. Its antigen remains unknown. The sample is drawn from a study of T-cell memory formation after mild COVID-19. For the study at large: The TCR clusters were mostly specific to one donor.

Findings and caveats of the study: Within pre-infection memory, some responding clones were found, suggesting cross-reactive memory joined. Clones that contracted clustered mainly in CM and EM if CD4+ and in EMRA if CD8+.

This CDR3 comprises 14 residues. CDR1 and CDR2 (germline): LGHNA, YSLEER. Trimming shortened V by 1 base and J by 4 bases, and 10 bases separated the two germline ends. TCRdb reprocessed the 5' RACE reads via MiXCR and lists one record per CDR3 protein. The top ten clones hold 3.5% of a sample with roughly 220,000 distinct CDR3 sequences, over 7.5% of them seen once. The sequence was obtained from a man between 18 and 35 years old who had mild COVID-19 (a few samples of this study predate the infection). Cell type and time point are not known. The sample taken for sequencing was PBMCs or a T cell subset sorted from them (not recorded which). The gene calls are TRBV4-3 and TRBJ1-2; maybe TRBD1 (5 bases). This CDR3 reads CASSQALGPYGYTF. CDR3 nucleotide sequence: TGCGCCAGCAGCCAAGCGCTGGGGCCCTATGGCTACACCTTC.